This TCR beta chain was identified during a study of blood T cell repertoires in COVID-19. Study details: PBMCs, B-cell-depleted T cells, or T cells were the source of the cDNA or gDNA that made up the material.

CDR3 length: 19 residues. V was pared by 0 bases and J by 8 bases, with 17 bases of the junction left unmatched. Germline values: CDR1 SGHAT, CDR2 FQNNGV. Clones were read by immunoSEQ multiplex PCR, and TCRdb kept only the in-frame ones, dropping some. The sample lists fewer than 250,000 clones, roughly 87% seen once, with 2% to 3% in the top ten. This chain joins TRBV11-2 and TRBJ2-1; 9 nucleotides agree with TRBD2. The sequenced material came from PBMCs or T cells enriched from blood (not recorded which). This receptor was identified in a woman in her twenties or thirties with acute COVID-19. CDR3 sequence reads: CASSLDPPRLAGRRDEQFF. The CDR3 coding sequence is TGTGCCAGCAGCTTAGATCCCCCCCGGCTAGCGGGGAGGAGGGATGAGCAGTTCTTC.